One and the same sample provided the 29 T cell receptor beta chains below, sequenced in a study of beta chain features in type 1 diabetes. The whole isolated RNA underwent reverse transcription, so sequencing captured expressed TCRB transcripts. This table comes from immunoSEQ multiplex PCR, and its TCRdb copy is limited to in-frame clones, with some not included. The data show roughly 240,000 clones, with approximately 25% seen just once and around 0.011% held by the top ten. Overall study findings and caveats: The study found moderately but significantly shorter TCRB CDR3s in all four CD4+ subsets of Type 1 diabetes patients.

These receptors lack a known antigen. The sequencing sample was made of naive CD4+ T cells from blood. These receptors came from a woman younger than 45 with type 1 diabetes.

This rearrangement joins TRBV9 to TRBJ2-2; 12 bases align to TRBD1. V shed 3 bases, J shed 9 bases, and the junction held 12 bases outside the gene matches. Germline assignment: CDR1 SGDLS and CDR2 YYNGEE. This CDR3 is built from 17 residues. The CDR3: CASSAYTGTGGGWELFF. As DNA, the CDR3 is TGTGCCAGCAGCGCCTACACCGGGACAGGGGGCGGTTGGGAGCTGTTTTTT.

This clone was counted a few times. This chain connects TRBV5-4 to TRBJ2-3, with D possibly matching TRBD1 (6 bases). Germline V gene sequence: CDR1 SGHNT, CDR2 YYREEE (reference sequence). The length of the CDR3 is 15 residues. V gave up 5 bases and J gave up 1 base, with 14 bases separating them. CDR3 amino acids: CASRRTDGGTDTQYF. CDR3 bases: TGTGCCAGCAGACGGACAGACGGCGGCACAGATACGCAGTATTTT.

The CDR3 spells CASSLVTVPNTEAFF. CDR3 bases: TGCGCCAGCAGCTTGGTTACAGTTCCGAACACTGAAGCTTTCTTT. This chain connects TRBV5-1 to TRBJ1-1; D call uncertain. Germline CDR1 is SGHRS and CDR2 is YFSETQ. The CDR3 runs to 15 residues. Trimming removed 0 bases from V and 1 base from J, with 10 bases in between.

The gene calls are TRBV30 and TRBJ1-2, with TRBD1 matching over 7 bases. Germline V gives CDR1 GTSNPN, CDR2 SVGIG (reference sequence). J lost 8 bases, V lost 2 bases, and 5 bases had no gene match. The length of the CDR3 is 12 residues. The CDR3 is CAWSFTGEGYTF. The DNA of the CDR3 is TGTGCCTGGAGTTTTACAGGGGAAGGCTACACCTTC.

This sequence joins TRBV5-1 and TRBJ2-1; perhaps TRBD1 as D (6 bases). Trimming stripped 4 bases from V and 5 bases from J, with 19 bases between. CDR3 length equals 16 residues. The germline V gene encodes CDR1 SGHRS and CDR2 YFSETQ. The CDR3: CASSRSPRGGHNEQFF. CDR3 in DNA: TGCGCCAGCAGCCGTTCCCCCAGGGGTGGGCACAATGAGCAGTTCTTC.

This sequence joins TRBV5-1 and TRBJ2-5, with D tentatively TRBD1 (6 bases). The V gene's germline CDR1 is SGHRS and CDR2 YFSETQ. V was cut by 4 bases and J by 1 base, with 14 bases left in between. CDR3 length: 15 residues. The CDR3 bases are TGCGCCAGCAGCCGAGGACAGCCCGTCCAAGAGACCCAGTACTTC. Translation gives CASSRGQPVQETQYF.

This clone was seen only a few times. The CDR3 sequence: CSVETGTGSSYNEQFF. Here the CDR3 DNA reads TGCAGCGTTGAAACCGGGACAGGGAGCTCCTACAATGAGCAGTTCTTC. The chain links TRBV29-1 to TRBJ2-1; TRBD1 matches at 9 bases. CDR1 and CDR2 from the germline V gene are SQVTM and ANQGSEA. This CDR3 contains 16 residues. V lost 2 bases to trimming and J lost 0 bases; unmatched junction nucleotides: 5.

The chain employs TRBV2 and TRBJ2-7; D not certain. The CDR3 runs 13 residues. The V gene lost 7 bases and the J gene lost 3 bases, with 13 bases spanning the gap. Germline CDR1 is SNHLY and CDR2 is FYNNEI. The CDR3 here is CASKLNLFYEQYF. In nucleotides, the CDR3 is TGTGCCAGCAAGCTCAACCTCTTCTACGAGCAGTACTTC.

This clone was found a few times. This chain joins TRBV27 and TRBJ2-5; 11 nucleotides align to TRBD1. J gave up 4 bases and V 11 bases, and 9 bases lay outside the gene matches. CDR3 length: 14 residues. CDR1 MNHEY and CDR2 SMNVEV come from the germline V gene (reference sequence). The CDR3 reads CACPDRGRRETQYF. As DNA, the CDR3 is TGTGCCTGCCCGGACAGGGGGCGCCGAGAGACCCAGTACTTC.

This chain connects TRBV4-1 to TRBJ2-2, with TRBD2 matching over 13 bases. CDR1 and CDR2 (germline): MGHRA, YSYEKL. There are 19 residues in the CDR3. Trimming removed 4 bases from V and 5 bases from J; junction bases left unmatched: 13. The CDR3 reads CASSRGRTSGRPGTGELFF. For the CDR3, the DNA is TGCGCCAGCAGCCGTGGCCGGACTAGCGGGAGACCGGGAACCGGGGAGCTGTTTTTT.

The CDR3 DNA is TGTGCCAGCAGTTTTTTAGGGGGCGAGACTGAAGCTTTCTTT. It translates to CASSFLGGETEAFF. This chain connects TRBV28 to TRBJ1-1; 7 bases are a match to TRBD1. Germline CDR1 and CDR2: MDHEN and SYDVKM. V trimming: 3 bases; J trimming: 5 bases; junction bases outside the gene matches: 6. This CDR3 has 14 amino acids.

The chain combines TRBV30 with TRBJ2-3, with 10 bases matching TRBD2. Germline-derived CDR1 and CDR2 are GTSNPN and SVGIG (reference sequence). The CDR3 loop spans 17 amino acids. The V gene end was trimmed by 2 bases and the J gene end by 5 bases; junction bases not matched to a gene: 13. Here the CDR3 DNA reads TGTGCCTGGAGTCACGGGGGAGGAAGCGGGAGGGTAGATACGCAGTATTTT. This encodes CAWSHGGGSGRVDTQYF. The full variable domain, completed using reference TRBV30 and TRBJ2-3, is SQTIHQWPATLVQPVGSPLSLECTVEGTSNPNLYWYRQAAGRGLQLLFYSVGIGQISSEVPQNLSASRPQDRQFILSSKKLLLSDSGFYLCAWSHGGGSGRVDTQYFGPGTRLTVL.

The chain uses TRBV29-1 and TRBJ2-7, with 7 bases fitting TRBD1. The junction had 4 bases not matched to a gene; V was cut back by 5 bases and J by 3 bases. Looked up from germline, CDR1 is SQVTM and CDR2 is ANQGSEA. The CDR3 runs to 12 residues. Written as DNA, the CDR3 is TGCAGCGTTTTCGCAGGGGGCTACGAGCAGTACTTC. This encodes CSVFAGGYEQYF.

V is TRBV7-2 and J is TRBJ2-5, with 10 bases aligning to TRBD1. The CDR3 runs to 13 residues. J was trimmed by 7 bases and V by 4 bases; bases with no gene match: 3. Germline assignment: CDR1 SGHTA and CDR2 FQGNSA. The CDR3 here is CASSSDRGGTQYF. DNA for the CDR3: TGTGCCAGCAGCTCGGACAGGGGGGGGACCCAGTACTTC.

This clone appeared a few times. This rearrangement joins TRBV29-1 to TRBJ2-6; 9 nucleotides align to TRBD1. Germline values: CDR1 SQVTM, CDR2 ANQGSEA. The V gene end was trimmed by 7 bases and the J gene end by 2 bases; junction bases not matched to a gene: 12. The CDR3 length is 17 residues. As DNA, the CDR3 is TGCAGCGCCCGGGCGGGGACAGGGTTAACTGGGGCCAACGTCCTGACTTTC. This encodes CSARAGTGLTGANVLTF.

This chain joins TRBV4-1 and TRBJ1-5; TRBD1 might be the D (5 bases). Germline values: CDR1 MGHRA, CDR2 YSYEKL. V lost 1 base and J lost 7, with 8 bases in between. This CDR3 has 13 amino acids. In DNA, the CDR3 is TGCGCCAGCAGCCAAGGGGAGGGGCAGCCCCAGCATTTT. This codes for CASSQGEGQPQHF.

This clone was detected a few times. V usage is TRBV5-1 and J usage is TRBJ2-5, with a weak D call TRBD2 (5 bases). CDR1 and CDR2 (germline): SGHRS, YFSETQ. The CDR3 is 12 amino acids. V lost 5 bases, J lost 5 bases, and 10 bases lay in between. The CDR3 sequence is CASSSPGETQYF. The DNA for the CDR3 is TGCGCCAGCAGTTCCCCGGGGGAGACCCAGTACTTC.

A few counts support this clone. The chain joins TRBV6-1 to TRBJ1-1; tentative D call: TRBD1 (6 bases). CDR3 size: 13 residues. The V and J ends lost 5 bases and 7 bases respectively, with 14 bases between them. CDR1 and CDR2 from the germline V gene are MNHNS and SASEGT. In DNA form, the CDR3 reads TGTGCCAGCAGTCCCACAGGGTTTAATGAAGCTTTCTTT. This encodes CASSPTGFNEAFF.

The chain couples TRBV9 to TRBJ2-1, with D tentatively TRBD2 (5 bases). Germline lookup yields CDR1 SGDLS and CDR2 YYNGEE. The CDR3 length is 14 residues. Trimming stripped 2 bases from V and 0 bases from J, with 6 bases between. Here the CDR3 reads CASSVGSSYNEQFF. The CDR3 DNA follows: TGTGCCAGCAGCGTGGGGAGCTCCTACAATGAGCAGTTCTTC. Full variable domain (missing parts from reference TRBV9 and TRBJ2-1): DSGVTQTPKHLITATGQRVTLRCSPRSGDLSVYWYQQSLDQGLQFLIQYYNGEERAKGNILERFSAQQFPDLHSELNLSSLELGDSALYFCASSVGSSYNEQFFGPGTRLTVL.

The chain recombines TRBV19 with TRBJ1-1, with 11 bases identical to TRBD1. Germline V gene data show CDR1 as LNHDA and CDR2 as SQIVND (reference sequence). The length of the CDR3 is 13 residues. The V gene end was trimmed by 7 bases and the J gene end by 5 bases; junction bases not matched to a gene: 3. Written as DNA, the CDR3 is TGTGCCAGTACCAGGGACAGGGGGACTGAAGCTTTCTTT. This translates into CASTRDRGTEAFF. The variable domain in full, with the rest retrieved from reference TRBV19 and TRBJ1-1, is DGGITQSPKYLFRKEGQNVTLSCEQNLNHDAMYWYRQDPGQGLRLIYYSQIVNDFQKGDIAEGYSVSREKKESFPLTVTSAQKNPTAFYLCASTRDRGTEAFFGQGTRLTVV.

The chain has TRBV7-8 and TRBJ2-7, with D tentatively TRBD1 (6 bases). V dropped 1 base and J dropped 4 bases, with 11 bases sitting between them. Germline CDR1 reads SGHVS; CDR2 reads FQNEAQ. There are 14 residues in the CDR3. This chain's CDR3 is CASSLVTGSYEQYF. DNA of the CDR3: TGTGCCAGCAGCTTAGTGACAGGAAGTTACGAGCAGTACTTC. Based on the CDR3 plus reference TRBV7-8 and TRBJ2-7, the full variable domain is GAGVSQSPRYKVAKRGQDVALRCDPISGHVSLFWYQQALGQGPEFLTYFQNEAQLDKSGLPSDRFFAERPEGSVSTLKIQRTQQEDSAVYLCASSLVTGSYEQYFGPGTRLTVT.

The chain combines TRBV30 with TRBJ1-3, with D perhaps matching TRBD1 (5 bases). Trimming stripped 6 bases from V and 0 bases from J, with 12 bases between. The CDR3 covers 14 residues. The germline V gene has CDR1 GTSNPN and CDR2 SVGIG (reference sequence). Written as DNA, the CDR3 is TGTGCCTGCCCGTTAGACAGCTCTGGAAACACCATATATTTT. Protein: CACPLDSSGNTIYF.

A few counts support this clone. The rearrangement uses TRBV14 and TRBJ2-3, with unresolved D. This CDR3 is built from 16 residues. The germline V gene encodes CDR1 SGHDN and CDR2 FVKESK. Trimming removed 2 bases from V and 5 bases from J, with 17 bases in between. The CDR3 protein is CASSQLKTTVGDTQYF. The CDR3 region has the DNA TGTGCCAGCAGCCAACTAAAGACAACCGTGGGAGATACGCAGTATTTT.

The V call is TRBV7-3, the J call TRBJ2-2; D is uncertain. The V gene's germline CDR1 is SGHTA and CDR2 FQGTGA. The CDR3 contains 13 residues. Trimming shortened V by 4 bases and J by 6 bases, and 9 bases separated the two germline ends. CDR3 coding DNA: TGTGCCAGCAGCTCGAGCACCGCCGGGGAGCTGTTTTTT. Its translation: CASSSSTAGELFF.

The chain joins TRBV10-3 to TRBJ1-5; D remains unclear. The germline V and J ends were trimmed by 4 bases and 0 bases, with 7 bases remaining between them. This CDR3 is 14 amino acids long. Germline V gene data show CDR1 as ENHRY and CDR2 as SYGVKD. CDR3 protein: CAISGQVSNQPQHF. CDR3 DNA sequence: TGTGCCATCAGTGGGCAGGTTAGCAATCAGCCCCAGCATTTT.

This clone was seen more than once but under ten times. The V gene is TRBV7-3, the J gene TRBJ2-5, with D maybe TRBD2 (7 bases). Looked up from germline, CDR1 is SGHTA and CDR2 is FQGTGA. The CDR3 is made up of 16 amino acids. Deletions cut 5 bases from V and 4 bases from J, with 20 bases between. The CDR3 is CASSPTVGLGGETQYF. The DNA for the CDR3 is TGTGCCAGCAGCCCCACAGTTGGACTAGGGGGAGAGACCCAGTACTTC.

This clone came up a few times. The chain uses TRBV5-4 and TRBJ2-7, with D possibly TRBD1 on 5 matching bases. The CDR3 extends over 12 amino acids. Trimming left V 0 bases short and J 7 bases short, with 8 bases between. CDR1 and CDR2 (germline): SGHNT, YYREEE (reference sequence). The CDR3 sequence: CASSLGGEEQYF. CDR3 in DNA: TGTGCCAGCAGCTTGGGGGGCGAGGAGCAGTACTTC.

The chain links TRBV30 to TRBJ1-1, with D unclear. Looked up from germline, CDR1 is GTSNPN and CDR2 is SVGIG (reference sequence). Trimming left V 3 bases short and J 6 bases short, with 5 bases between. The CDR3 is 10 amino acids. As DNA, the CDR3 is TGTGCCTGGAGCCGAGCTGAAGCTTTCTTT. Amino acid sequence: CAWSRAEAFF.

The chain links TRBV18 to TRBJ2-1, with D tentatively TRBD2 (5 bases). The CDR3 sequence is 15 residues long. Germline V gene sequence: CDR1 KGHSH, CDR2 LQKENI. V dropped 0 bases and J dropped 8 bases, with 14 bases sitting between them. The CDR3 loop is CASSPPGLIAHEQFF. CDR3 bases: TGTGCCAGCTCACCACCCGGACTCATCGCCCATGAGCAGTTCTTC.